The clone carrying this TCR beta chain has ten or more counts. The V and J ends lost 4 bases and 2 bases respectively, with 15 bases between them. The CDR3 is made up of 14 amino acids. Germline V gives CDR1 SQVTM, CDR2 ANQGSEA. TCRdb re-derived calls from the RT-PCR reads in MiXCR, one entry per CDR3 protein. This table holds roughly 960,000 distinct CDR3 sequences, approximately 19% found once. The sample belongs to a study of patients and donors after allogeneic stem cell transplantation. The J gene is TRBJ2-7, the V gene TRBV29-1, with D perhaps assigned TRBD1 or TRBD2 (5 bases each). The clonotype comes from a human donor who was either an allogeneic HSCT recipient or a stem cell or donor lymphocyte infusion donor (not recorded which). It is not recorded whose cells these are; they may come from a transplant donor. The sample was blood, either unsorted or a sorted T cell fraction (not recorded which). CDR3 amino acids: CSVGGRGDAYEQYF. The DNA of the CDR3 is TGCAGCGTTGGGGGAAGAGGGGATGCCTACGAGCAGTACTTC.